What follows are 8 T cell receptor beta chains derived from one specimen sequenced in a study of response to subunit inactivated influenza vaccine. MiXCR, applied by TCRdb to the RT-PCR reads, yields one record per CDR3 protein. The sample lists around 580,000 distinct CDR3 sequences; roughly 12% were seen once. The input for sequencing was PBMCs from blood, taken on the day of vaccination. The receptors shown here come from a man between 50 and 59 years old who received an inactivated influenza vaccine.

The V and J genes are TRBV7-8 and TRBJ1-6; 9 bases align to TRBD1. V lost 4 bases, J lost 8 bases, and 3 bases stayed unmatched. CDR1 is SGHVS and CDR2 is FQNEAQ in the germline V gene. The CDR3 covers 14 residues. This CDR3 reads CASSYGQGHSPLHF. CDR3 DNA: TGTGCCAGCAGCTACGGACAGGGGCATTCACCCCTCCACTTT.

Here the CDR3 reads CASSSEGQGGYNEQFF. CDR3 DNA: TGTGCCAGCAGCAGCGAGGGACAGGGAGGCTACAATGAGCAGTTCTTC. V is TRBV7-2 and J is TRBJ2-1; 9 bases fit TRBD1. Germline assignment: CDR1 SGHTA and CDR2 FQGNSA. This CDR3 has 16 amino acids. The V and J ends lost 5 bases and 3 bases, in that order; junction bases with no gene match: 8.

This chain links TRBV4-2 with TRBJ2-2; D possibly corresponds to TRBD2 (5 bases). The germline V and J ends were trimmed by 8 bases and 6 bases, with 10 bases remaining between them. The CDR3 has 12 amino acids. Germline CDR1 LGHNA, CDR2 YNFKEQ. The CDR3 spells CASGRVAGELFF. CDR3 coding DNA: TGTGCCAGCGGGCGGGTTGCCGGGGAGCTGTTTTTT.

This clonotype was counted at least ten times. The rearrangement uses TRBV29-1 and TRBJ2-7; perhaps TRBD2 as D (5 bases). V was pared by 7 bases and J by 3 bases, with 10 bases between. Germline V gene data show CDR1 as SQVTM and CDR2 as ANQGSEA. This CDR3 is 11 amino acids long. CDR3 sequence: CSGTRGYEQYF. Written as DNA, the CDR3 is TGCAGCGGAACCCGGGGCTACGAGCAGTACTTC.

This clonotype was observed at least ten times. The V gene is TRBV28, the J gene TRBJ2-5, with D possibly being TRBD1 (5 bases). Germline assignment: CDR1 MDHEN and CDR2 SYDVKM. Trimming removed 5 bases from V and 2 bases from J, with 15 bases in between. The CDR3 totals 15 residues. This CDR3 is CASSPTRVLQETQYF. In nucleotides, the CDR3 is TGTGCCAGCAGTCCAACCAGGGTTTTGCAAGAGACCCAGTACTTC.

The chain carries TRBV7-9 and TRBJ2-7; 8 bases line up with TRBD1. This CDR3 has 15 residues. V was pared by 5 bases and J by 7 bases, with 13 bases of the junction left unmatched. Looked up from germline, CDR1 is SEHNR and CDR2 is FQNEAQ (reference sequence). CDR3 in DNA: TGTGCCAGCAGCAGCCAGGGGGCTCCTAGGGTAGAGCAGTACTTC. It specifies CASSSQGAPRVEQYF.

This clonotype was recorded a few times. This rearrangement joins TRBV11-2 to TRBJ2-1, with 10 bases aligning to TRBD2. The trim removed 5 bases at V and 3 bases at J, leaving 13 bases unmatched. The CDR3 length is 18 residues. Germline V lookup: CDR1 SGHAT, CDR2 FQNNGV. Here the CDR3 DNA reads TGTGCCAGCAGCCCGGGGACTAGCGAAAAAGGACTCTACAATGAGCAGTTCTTC. Amino acid sequence: CASSPGTSEKGLYNEQFF.

This clonotype was counted a few times. The V gene is TRBV7-9, the J gene TRBJ2-5; 8 positions match TRBD1. Germline trimming cut 3 bases from V and 1 base from J; bases unmatched to any gene: 10. The germline V gene encodes CDR1 SEHNR and CDR2 FQNEAQ (reference sequence). The CDR3 runs to 17 residues. The chain's CDR3 is CASSFYRWGQAQETQYF. Written as DNA, the CDR3 is TGTGCCAGCAGCTTCTACCGCTGGGGACAGGCCCAAGAGACCCAGTACTTC.